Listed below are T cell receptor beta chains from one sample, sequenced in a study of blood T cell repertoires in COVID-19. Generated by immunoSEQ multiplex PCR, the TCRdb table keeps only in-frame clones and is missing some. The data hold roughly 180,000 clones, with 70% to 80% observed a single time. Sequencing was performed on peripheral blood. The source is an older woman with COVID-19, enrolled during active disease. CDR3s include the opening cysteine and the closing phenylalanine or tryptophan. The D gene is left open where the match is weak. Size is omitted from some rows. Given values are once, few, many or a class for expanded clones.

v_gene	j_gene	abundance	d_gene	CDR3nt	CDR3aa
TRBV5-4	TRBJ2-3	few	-	TGTGCCACCAAGCCAACAGGCACAGATACGCAGTATTTT	CATKPTGTDTQYF
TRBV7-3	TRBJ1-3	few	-	TGTGCCAGCAGCTTAGGGCCCTCAAGCTCTGGAAACACCATATATTTT	CASSLGPSSSGNTIYF
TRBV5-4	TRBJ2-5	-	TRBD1	TGTGCCAGCAGCTCGCCGACAGGGGCGGGAGAGACCCAGTACTTC	CASSSPTGAGETQYF
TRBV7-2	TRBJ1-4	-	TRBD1	TGTGCCAGCAGCTTAGACGGGACAGCAACTAATGAAAAACTGTTTTTT	CASSLDGTATNEKLFF
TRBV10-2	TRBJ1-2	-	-	TGCGCCAGCAGTGAGCCCTTGTCCGGCTACACCTTC	CASSEPLSGYTF
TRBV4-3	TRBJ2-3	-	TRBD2	TGCGCCAGCAGCCAAACGGGACTAGCGGAAAGCACAGATACGCAGTATTTT	CASSQTGLAESTDTQYF
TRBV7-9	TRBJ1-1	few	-	TGTGCCAGCATCGCACCCACGCGGAACACTGAAGCTTTCTTT	CASIAPTRNTEAFF
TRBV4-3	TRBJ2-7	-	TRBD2	TGCGCCAGCAGCCAAGGAGTGAGCGGGGGTAGCTCCTACGAGCAGTACTTC	CASSQGVSGGSSYEQYF
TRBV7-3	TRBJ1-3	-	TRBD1	TGTGCCCCGCCAGGGGGCTACTCTGGAAACACCATATATTTT	CAPPGGYSGNTIYF
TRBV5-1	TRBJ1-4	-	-	TGCGCCAGCGCCCGTTCCCGAGGTAATAATGAAAAACTGTTTTTT	CASARSRGNNEKLFF
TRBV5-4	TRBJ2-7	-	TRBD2	TGTGCCAGCAGCGGGGGACTAGCGGAAACCTACGAGCAGTACTTC	CASSGGLAETYEQYF
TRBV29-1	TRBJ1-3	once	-	TGCAGCGTTGAAGAAAACAGGGCCGGAAACACCATATATTTT	CSVEENRAGNTIYF
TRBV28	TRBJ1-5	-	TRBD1	TGTGCCAGCAGTTGGGACAGTAGAAATCAGCCCCAGCATTTT	CASSWDSRNQPQHF
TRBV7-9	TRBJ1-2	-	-	TGTGCCAGCACCCAAGCGCGGGCGAGTGGGAGTCATGGCTACACCTTC	CASTQARASGSHGYTF
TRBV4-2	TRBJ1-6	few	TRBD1	TGTGCCAGCAGCCAAGTTCCGGGACAGCCGAATAATTCACCCCTCCACTTT	CASSQVPGQPNNSPLHF
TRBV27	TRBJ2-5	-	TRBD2	TGTGCCAGCAGTCCCCGACTAGCGGGGGGAGGGGAGACCCAGTACTTC	CASSPRLAGGGETQYF
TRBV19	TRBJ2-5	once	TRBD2	TGTGCCAGTAGTTCGGGACTAACACCCCAAGAGACCCAGTACTTC	CASSSGLTPQETQYF
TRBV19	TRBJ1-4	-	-	TGTGCCAGTAGTATTACGGGAGCAACTAATGAAAAACTGTTTTTT	CASSITGATNEKLFF
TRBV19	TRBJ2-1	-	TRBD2	TGTGCCAGTAGTAGGGGACTAGCGGGGGGGTACAATGAGCAGTTCTTC	CASSRGLAGGYNEQFF
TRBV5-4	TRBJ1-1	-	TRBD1	TGTGCCAGCAGCCTCGACAGGGGTAACACTGAAGCTTTCTTT	CASSLDRGNTEAFF
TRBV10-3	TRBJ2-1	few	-	TGTGCCATCACCCACGACTCCGACAATGAGCAGTTCTTC	CAITHDSDNEQFF
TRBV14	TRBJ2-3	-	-	TGTGCCAGCAGCCATTACAGGGGCACAGATACGCAGTATTTT	CASSHYRGTDTQYF
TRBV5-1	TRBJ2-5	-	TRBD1	TGCGCCAGCAGCTTGGTATTGGGGGGGACAGGGACACAAGAGACCCAGTACTTC	CASSLVLGGTGTQETQYF
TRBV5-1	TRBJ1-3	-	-	TGCGCCAGCAGCCCCGGCGCTGGGTTTTGGAGCTCTGGAAACACCATATATTTT	CASSPGAGFWSSGNTIYF
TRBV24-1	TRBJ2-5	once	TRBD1	TGTGCCACCTCAGACAGGGGGTACCAAGAGACCCAGTACTTC	CATSDRGYQETQYF
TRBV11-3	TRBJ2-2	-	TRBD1	TGTGCCAGCAGCCCAAGACAGGGTGGGGGCACCGGGGAGCTGTTTTTT	CASSPRQGGGTGELFF
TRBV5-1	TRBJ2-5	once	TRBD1	TGCGCCAGCAGCTTGGTGGGGACAGGCCAAGAGACCCAGTACTTC	CASSLVGTGQETQYF
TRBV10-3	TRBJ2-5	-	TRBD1	TGTGCCACCTCGGGACAGCGGGAGACCCAGTACTTC	CATSGQRETQYF
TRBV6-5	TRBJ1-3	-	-	TGTGCCAGCAGTACCACAGGTTTCTCTGGAAACACCATATATTTT	CASSTTGFSGNTIYF
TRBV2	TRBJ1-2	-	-	TGTGCCAGCAGTGAAGGGGGCCTAAACTATGGCTACACCTTC	CASSEGGLNYGYTF
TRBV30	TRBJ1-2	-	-	TGTGCCTGGAGCCCGGGTGGACAGCGGTGGTCCTTC	CAWSPGGQRWSF
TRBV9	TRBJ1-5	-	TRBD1	TGTGCCAGCAGCGGAAGTACAGGGGGAGGTCAGCCCCAGCATTTT	CASSGSTGGGQPQHF
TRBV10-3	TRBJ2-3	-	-	TGTGCCATCAGTGAGTTGGGGAGGGATACGCAGTATTTT	CAISELGRDTQYF
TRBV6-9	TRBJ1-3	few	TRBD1	TGTGCCAGCAGTCGGGACAGGACCGTCTCTGGAAACACCATATATTTT	CASSRDRTVSGNTIYF
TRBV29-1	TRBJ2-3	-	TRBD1	TGCAGCGTTGAAGGACAGGGGCCCACAGATACGCAGTATTTT	CSVEGQGPTDTQYF
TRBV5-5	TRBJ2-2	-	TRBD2	TGTGCCAGCAGCTCTCTCTATGGAAGCGGGGTCGCCGGGGAGCTGTTTTTT	CASSSLYGSGVAGELFF
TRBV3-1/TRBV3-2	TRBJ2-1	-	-	TGTGCCAGCAGCCAAGGCGGTAAGCAAAGTGAGCAGTTCTTC	CASSQGGKQSEQFF